A selection of T cell receptor beta chains follows, all from one sample in a study of blood T cell repertoires in COVID-19. Clones were sequenced by immunoSEQ multiplex PCR, and TCRdb holds only the in-frame ones, with some missing. Among fewer than 400,000 clones listed, more than 85% were seen once. The sample taken for sequencing was PBMCs or T cells enriched from blood (not recorded which). The receptors originated from a woman between 25 and 40 years old who had been exposed to COVID-19. CDR3s include the opening cysteine and the closing phenylalanine or tryptophan. A D gene is named only where the DNA matches it firmly. Clone sizes are given selectively: once, few, many, or a class where the clone is expanded.

CASSREGNTEAFF,TGCGCCAGCAGCCGGGAGGGTAACACTGAAGCTTTCTTT,TRBV5-1,-,TRBJ1-1,-
CASSLYRSDTSPTYGYTF,TGTGCCAGCAGTTTGTACAGGTCCGACACTTCTCCTACCTATGGCTACACCTTC,TRBV27,-,TRBJ1-2,-
CASSELDYTYGYTF,TGTGCCAGCAGTGAGTTGGACTACACTTATGGCTACACCTTC,TRBV2,once,TRBJ1-2,-
CSARGYTF,TGCAGCGCTCGGGGCTACACCTTC,TRBV29-1,-,TRBJ1-2,-
CASSEPFLLVSDTKSSGANVLTF,TGTGCCAGCAGTGAACCTTTTCTCTTGGTATCGGACACAAAGAGCTCTGGGGCCAACGTCCTGACTTTC,TRBV2,few,TRBJ2-6,-
CASRGSGISTDTQYF,TGTGCCAGCAGGGGGTCGGGGATAAGCACAGATACGCAGTATTTT,TRBV7-6,-,TRBJ2-3,-
CASSQDIQRGLNTEAFF,TGTGCCAGCAGCCAAGATATTCAACGGGGATTAAACACTGAAGCTTTCTTT,TRBV4-2,-,TRBJ1-1,-
CASSYQQGFGGYTF,TGTGCCAGCAGTTACCAACAGGGTTTCGGAGGCTACACCTTC,TRBV6-5,once,TRBJ1-2,-
CASSPPPQWGSEQYF,TGTGCCAGCAGTCCCCCTCCTCAGTGGGGCTCCGAGCAGTACTTC,TRBV27,-,TRBJ2-7,-
CASSYSKSAGHNEQFF,TGTGCCAGCAGTTACTCGAAATCGGCAGGCCACAATGAGCAGTTCTTC,TRBV6-2/TRBV6-3,-,TRBJ2-1,-
CAISRDRGNTEAFF,TGTGCCATCAGCCGTGACAGGGGGAACACTGAAGCTTTCTTT,TRBV10-3,few,TRBJ1-1,TRBD1
CASSPGQLFMNTEAFF,TGTGCCAGCAGTCCGGGACAGCTCTTTATGAACACTGAAGCTTTCTTT,TRBV25-1,-,TRBJ1-1,TRBD1
CASSLKQGTEAFF,TGCGCCAGCAGCTTGAAACAGGGCACTGAAGCTTTCTTT,TRBV5-1,-,TRBJ1-1,-
CASSRTGGKSPLHF,TGTGCCAGTAGCCGGACAGGGGGAAAATCACCCCTCCACTTT,TRBV19,-,TRBJ1-6,TRBD1
CASTTRQGKSLGQPQHF,TGTGCCAGTACAACCCGACAGGGGAAGTCACTGGGTCAGCCCCAGCATTTT,TRBV19,-,TRBJ1-5,TRBD1
CASSIAMRGGLRTEAFF,TGTGCCAGTAGTATCGCGATGAGGGGGGGGCTGCGGACTGAAGCTTTCTTT,TRBV19,-,TRBJ1-1,-
CASSIPGQPQHF,TGTGCCAGTAGTATACCGGGTCAGCCCCAGCATTTT,TRBV19,-,TRBJ1-5,-
CASSSNLADRGGAKNIQYF,TGTGCCAGCAGCTCCAACTTAGCCGACCGGGGGGGAGCCAAAAACATTCAGTACTTC,TRBV7-4,-,TRBJ2-4,TRBD2
CASSYSAGLYEQYF,TGTGCCAGCAGTTACTCGGCGGGGCTCTACGAGCAGTACTTC,TRBV6-5,-,TRBJ2-7,-
CASSPGQGNSPLHF,TGTGCCAGCTCACCTGGACAGGGTAATTCACCCCTCCACTTT,TRBV18,-,TRBJ1-6,TRBD1
CASSQAIGGLTDTQYF,TGTGCCAGCAGCCAAGCTATCGGGGGGCTCACAGATACGCAGTATTTT,TRBV4-2,-,TRBJ2-3,-
CAIRRQGAGETQYF,TGTGCCATCCGGAGGCAGGGGGCGGGTGAGACCCAGTACTTC,TRBV10-3,-,TRBJ2-5,TRBD1
CAISEFSRQRDGYTF,TGTGCCATCAGTGAGTTCTCGAGACAGAGAGACGGCTACACCTTC,TRBV10-3,-,TRBJ1-2,-
CASSPRQGLSAFF,TGTGCCAGCTCACCGAGACAGGGCCTGTCAGCTTTCTTT,TRBV18,-,TRBJ1-1,TRBD1
CASSLKSGETEAFF,TGCGCCAGCAGCTTGAAGTCCGGGGAAACTGAAGCTTTCTTT,TRBV5-1,-,TRBJ1-1,-
CASSSPGTGDYEQYF,TGTGCCAGCAGCTCCCCCGGGACAGGGGACTACGAGCAGTACTTC,TRBV7-9,-,TRBJ2-7,TRBD1
CASSLSLTGYGYTF,TGTGCCAGCAGTCTCTCCCTGACAGGCTATGGCTACACCTTC,TRBV27,-,TRBJ1-2,-
CASSLITGGKSGNTIYF,TGTGCCAGCAGCCTTATTACAGGTGGAAAATCTGGAAACACCATATATTTT,TRBV5-4,-,TRBJ1-3,-
CASSLDEGRDIQYF,TGCGCCAGCAGCTTGGATGAGGGGAGGGACATTCAGTACTTC,TRBV5-1,-,TRBJ2-4,TRBD2